The 19 T cell receptor beta chains reported below all come from one sample, sequenced in a study of blood T cell repertoires in COVID-19 (dated by TCRdb to the early 2020s). Library preparation was by the immunoSEQ multiplex PCR assay. TCRdb stores this immuneACCESS table with in-frame sequences only. Part of the clones is absent; in the studies checked, under half of the shortfall reflects unresolved V genes, and no reason is known for the rest. Within this sample are approximately 85,000 clones, with around 94% of them counted one time only. The ten most abundant clones make up under 7.5% of the sample. Sequenced sample: peripheral blood. Receptors originate from a woman in her sixties or seventies with active COVID-19.

This rearrangement joins TRBV12-5 to TRBJ2-7, with 7 bases aligning to TRBD2. The germline CDR1 and CDR2 sequences are LGHNT and FRNRAP. V shed 4 bases and J 3 bases; nucleotides not matched to a gene: 9. This CDR3 comprises 15 residues. The CDR3 bases are TGTGCTAGTGGTTCCCGGGGGGTTCTAGGCTACGAGCAGTACTTC. This codes for CASGSRGVLGYEQYF. Variable domain in full (rest from reference TRBV12-5 and TRBJ2-7): DARVTQTPRHKVTEMGQEVTMRCQPILGHNTVFWYRQTMMQGLELLAYFRNRAPLDDSGMPKDRFSAEMPDATLATLKIQPSEPRDSAVYFCASGSRGVLGYEQYFGPGTRLTVT.

The chain has TRBV6-5 and TRBJ1-2, with a weak D call TRBD1 (6 bases). The V gene's germline CDR1 is MNHEY and CDR2 SVGAGI. V was shortened by 5 bases and J by 4 bases, with 14 bases between the two germline ends. The CDR3 runs 14 residues. The CDR3 DNA sequence: TGTGCCAGCAGTCAGCCGGGGGGCAGCTATGGCTACACCTTC. Translated, it gives CASSQPGGSYGYTF.

CDR3 loop: CASRARGGMGTDTQYF. The CDR3 DNA is TGTGCCAGCAGGGCGAGAGGGGGCATGGGTACAGATACGCAGTATTTT. J is TRBJ2-3 and V is TRBV2, with 7 positions matching TRBD1. The CDR3 spans 16 residues. V dropped 6 bases and J dropped 3; count of bases not matched to a gene: 12. The germline CDR1 and CDR2 sequences are SNHLY and FYNNEI.

This rearrangement joins TRBV14 to TRBJ2-1, with TRBD2 identical over 10 bases. The V segment lost 1 base and the J segment 6 bases; nucleotides outside the gene matches: 6. From germline, CDR1 is SGHDN and CDR2 FVKESK. This CDR3 comprises 16 residues. CDR3 DNA: TGTGCCAGCAGCCAAGCTAGCGGGAGAAGGGGCAATGAGCAGTTCTTC. This codes for CASSQASGRRGNEQFF.

The rearrangement links TRBV3-1 (or the pseudogene TRBV3-2) to TRBJ1-1; 7 positions agree with TRBD1. V gave up 4 bases and J gave up 2 bases; unmatched junction bases: 7. Germline values: CDR1 LGHDT, CDR2 YNNKEL (reference sequence). CDR3 length equals 15 residues. CDR3 protein: CASSLRGGANTEAFF. CDR3 DNA sequence: TGTGCCAGCAGCCTTAGAGGGGGCGCTAACACTGAAGCTTTCTTT.

The chain employs TRBV6-1 and TRBJ1-4; maybe TRBD1 (5 bases). The CDR3 has 17 amino acids. CDR1 is MNHNS, CDR2 SASEGT, per germline. V lost 3 bases and J 0 bases, leaving 14 bases between the germline ends. The CDR3 DNA is TGTGCCAGCAGTGACCCACGCCGACAGCCAACTAATGAAAAACTGTTTTTT. Protein: CASSDPRRQPTNEKLFF.

This clone was recorded only once. The genes are TRBV7-2 and TRBJ2-1, with D possibly TRBD2 on 6 matching bases. The germline V and J ends were trimmed by 5 bases and 2 bases, with 7 bases remaining between them. Germline V gene lookup returns CDR1 SGHTA and CDR2 FQGNSA. This CDR3 spans 13 amino acids. The CDR3 here is CASSRTTYNEQFF. For the CDR3, the DNA is TGTGCCAGCAGCCGGACTACCTACAATGAGCAGTTCTTC.

The chain employs TRBV24-1 and TRBJ2-7; D gene uncertain. Germline V gene lookup returns CDR1 KGHDR and CDR2 SFDVKD. The germline V and J ends were trimmed by 2 bases and 2 bases, with 12 bases remaining between them. This CDR3 has 15 amino acids. The chain's CDR3 is CATSDSSTTPYEQYF. The CDR3 bases are TGTGCCACCAGTGATTCGTCTACCACCCCCTACGAGCAGTACTTC.

This clone occurred once. The chain carries TRBV5-1 and TRBJ2-5; the match to TRBD2 covers 7 bases. CDR1 SGHRS and CDR2 YFSETQ come from the germline V gene. V dropped 3 bases and J dropped 1; count of bases not matched to a gene: 3. The CDR3 length is 14 residues. The CDR3 nucleotides read TGCGCCAGCAGCTCCGGGACTACCCAAGAGACCCAGTACTTC. It is translated as CASSSGTTQETQYF.

The chain combines TRBV6-4 with TRBJ2-1; 8 bases match TRBD1. Germline V gene data show CDR1 as MRHNA and CDR2 as SNTAGT. This CDR3 spans 13 amino acids. V trimming: 4 bases; J trimming: 6 bases; junction bases outside the gene matches: 2. The CDR3 DNA follows: TGTGCCAGCAGTGTGGACAGGGCCAATGAGCAGTTCTTC. Amino acid sequence: CASSVDRANEQFF.

V usage is TRBV29-1 and J usage is TRBJ2-7, with D tentatively TRBD1 (5 bases). The CDR3 extends over 14 amino acids. Germline V gene lookup returns CDR1 SQVTM and CDR2 ANQGSEA. Trimming took 3 bases from V and 7 from J, leaving 19 bases between them. CDR3 protein: CSVDLGAGLREQYF. CDR3 coding DNA: TGCAGCGTTGACTTAGGGGCCGGCCTCCGGGAGCAGTACTTC.

The V and J genes are TRBV15 and TRBJ2-7; D gene unclear. Germline V CDR1 and CDR2: LNHNV, YYDKDF (reference sequence). The CDR3 contains 13 residues. V lost 1 base and J 3 bases, leaving 7 bases between the germline ends. The CDR3 DNA follows: TGTGCCACCAGCAGAGGACCGGGCTACGAGCAGTACTTC. This sequence encodes CATSRGPGYEQYF.

J is TRBJ1-2 and V is TRBV12-3 or TRBV12-4, with D unclear. Trimming removed 6 bases at V and 5 bases at J, with 10 bases between. The CDR3 consists of 12 residues. CDR3: CASSKGGYGYTF. The CDR3 DNA reads as TGTGCCAGCAGCAAGGGAGGATATGGCTACACCTTC.

The rearrangement uses TRBV11-2 and TRBJ2-5; TRBD1 agrees at 10 bases. Per germline, CDR1 SGHAT and CDR2 FQNNGV. Trimming at V came to 5 bases and at J to 2 bases, leaving 5 bases not matched to a gene. This CDR3 has 15 amino acids. CDR3 protein: CASSPGTGAQETQYF. For the CDR3, the DNA is TGTGCCAGCAGCCCGGGGACAGGGGCGCAAGAGACCCAGTACTTC.

The chain couples TRBV11-2 to TRBJ1-1, with D unresolved. Trimming took off 5 bases at V and 3 bases at J, with 16 bases between the two ends. Germline lookup yields CDR1 SGHAT and CDR2 FQNNGV. The CDR3 is 15 amino acids. The CDR3 DNA reads TGTGCCAGCAGCCCCCCAAACCGGGGATACACTGAAGCTTTCTTT. Translating it yields CASSPPNRGYTEAFF.

The chain has TRBV28 and TRBJ1-1; possible D gene TRBD1, 6 bases. Germline values: CDR1 MDHEN, CDR2 SYDVKM. This CDR3 contains 15 residues. The V gene lost 5 bases and the J gene lost 3 bases, with 16 bases spanning the gap. The CDR3 sequence: CASSGLNRVDTEAFF. DNA for the CDR3: TGTGCCAGCAGTGGTTTGAACAGGGTCGACACTGAAGCTTTCTTT.

The chain combines TRBV11-3 with TRBJ2-7; the D is unclear. Trimming removed 3 bases at V and 4 bases at J, with 7 bases between. Germline V CDR1 and CDR2: SGHNT, YENEEA. The CDR3 is 12 amino acids. The CDR3 DNA reads TGTGCCAGCAGCTTCGGTACGTACGAGCAGTACTTC. It yields the protein CASSFGTYEQYF.

This CDR3 reads CASSMDRLQETQYF. In DNA, the CDR3 is TGTGCCAGTAGTATGGACAGGCTACAAGAGACCCAGTACTTC. The chain is built from TRBV19 and TRBJ2-5; 7 nucleotides match TRBD1. The V gene end was trimmed by 3 bases and the J gene end by 2 bases; junction bases not matched to a gene: 3. CDR1 is LNHDA and CDR2 is SQIVND in the germline V gene (reference sequence). This CDR3 comprises 14 residues.

This chain links TRBV29-1 with TRBJ2-1; TRBD2 might be the D (6 bases). Trimming took off 7 bases at V and 4 bases at J, with 14 bases between the two ends. The CDR3 length is 13 residues. CDR1 SQVTM and CDR2 ANQGSEA come from the germline V gene. In nucleotides, the CDR3 is TGCAGCGGGGGGACCGGGAGATACAATGAGCAGTTCTTC. This translates into CSGGTGRYNEQFF.